A selection of T cell receptor beta chains follows, all from one sample in a study of control samples from healthy donors and cancer patients. Assay: immunoSEQ multiplex PCR; the TCRdb copy retains only in-frame clones and omits some. The sample has about 80,000 clones, roughly 89% seen once. The sequenced material came from blood. The receptors here all came from a middle-aged man in good health. CDR3s include the opening cysteine and the closing phenylalanine or tryptophan. Each record gives: clone size, D gene, V gene, J gene, CDR3 protein, CDR3 DNA. A D gene is named only where the DNA matches it firmly. Rows give clone size only sometimes, using once, few, many, or a class for an expanded clone.

>NA|NA|TRBV12-2|TRBJ1-2
CASRLADRDREKGGYTF
TGTGCAAGTCGCTTAGCGGACCGGGACAGGGAAAAGGGTGGCTACACCTTC
>few|NA|TRBV19|TRBJ2-2
CASRGGSLTGELFF
TGTGCCAGTAGAGGCGGCAGCCTCACCGGGGAGCTGTTTTTT
>NA|TRBD2|TRBV25-1|TRBJ2-1
CASSPLAGGMDEQFF
TGTGCCAGCAGTCCCCTAGCGGGGGGCATGGATGAGCAGTTCTTC
>NA|TRBD2|TRBV5-1|TRBJ2-3
CASSLTSGTSTDTQYF
TGCGCCAGCAGCTTGACTAGCGGAACTAGCACAGATACGCAGTATTTT
>NA|TRBD1|TRBV6-5|TRBJ1-1
CASSYDRGNTEAFF
TGTGCCAGCAGTTACGACAGGGGGAACACTGAAGCTTTCTTT
>NA|NA|TRBV4-1|TRBJ1-3
CASSQDPVLALGNTIYF
TGCGCCAGCAGCCAAGATCCGGTTTTAGCTCTGGGAAACACCATATATTTT
>few|NA|TRBV27|TRBJ1-5
CASRGFDGQPQHF
TGTGCCAGCCGAGGGTTTGATGGTCAGCCCCAGCATTTT
>NA|NA|TRBV6-5|TRBJ2-5
CASTISKRGETQYF
TGTGCCAGCACTATAAGCAAGAGGGGAGAGACCCAGTACTTC
>NA|TRBD2|TRBV30|TRBJ2-7
CAWSVLGAGGLGEQYF
TGTGCCTGGAGTGTACTTGGGGCGGGGGGGCTCGGCGAGCAGTACTTC
>NA|NA|TRBV9|TRBJ1-1
CASSVAGEGTEAFF
TGTGCCAGCAGCGTAGCGGGGGAGGGCACTGAAGCTTTCTTT
>NA|TRBD2|TRBV5-1|TRBJ2-1
CASSLERLAGDEQFF
TGCGCCAGCAGCTTGGAGAGACTAGCGGGGGACGAGCAGTTCTTC
>NA|NA|TRBV10-1|TRBJ1-6
CASSEGLLNSPLHF
TGCGCCAGCAGTGAAGGCCTGTTGAATTCACCCCTCCACTTT
>once|TRBD2|TRBV7-9|TRBJ2-1
CASSLGLTSGYNEQFF
TGTGCCAGCAGCTTAGGACTGACTAGCGGTTACAATGAGCAGTTCTTC
>NA|NA|TRBV10-1|TRBJ2-3
CASQSGGDTDTQYF
TGCGCCAGTCAATCCGGAGGGGACACAGATACGCAGTATTTT
>NA|NA|TRBV12-3/TRBV12-4|TRBJ1-5
CASRTSNQPQHF
TGTGCCAGCAGAACTAGCAATCAGCCCCAGCATTTT
>NA|TRBD1|TRBV19|TRBJ1-5
CASSLGQGAGQPQHF
TGTGCCAGTAGTCTCGGACAGGGGGCAGGACAGCCCCAGCATTTT
>NA|NA|TRBV6-5|TRBJ1-2
CASSYLGHSYGYTF
TGTGCCAGCAGTTACTTAGGACATTCCTATGGCTACACCTTC
>NA|NA|TRBV19|TRBJ2-5
CASSTPTSETQYF
TGTGCCAGTAGTACCCCGACTAGTGAGACCCAGTACTTC
>NA|NA|TRBV15|TRBJ2-7
CATSSERTYEQYF
TGTGCCACCAGCTCCGAGAGGACATACGAGCAGTACTTC
>NA|NA|TRBV9|TRBJ2-1
CASSPRLEGNEQFF
TGTGCCAGCAGCCCCCGACTAGAGGGGAATGAGCAGTTCTTC
>NA|NA|TRBV6-2/TRBV6-3|TRBJ1-1
CASSNGPAEAFF
TGTGCCAGCAGTAATGGACCAGCTGAAGCTTTCTTT
>NA|TRBD1|TRBV3-1/TRBV3-2|TRBJ1-6
CASNRRGLDNSPLHF
TGTGCCAGCAACCGGAGGGGGCTGGATAATTCACCCCTCCACTTT
>NA|NA|TRBV30|TRBJ1-2
CAWSLLGRYGYTF
TGTGCCTGGAGCCTGCTGGGGAGATATGGCTACACCTTC
>NA|NA|TRBV5-1|TRBJ2-7
CASSWGTRSYEQYF
TGCGCCAGCAGCTGGGGGACTCGCTCCTACGAGCAGTACTTC
>once|TRBD1|TRBV10-2|TRBJ1-6
CASTLGQENSPLHF
TGCGCCAGCACCCTGGGACAGGAAAATTCACCCCTCCACTTT
>NA|NA|TRBV18|TRBJ1-2
CAGKDTSNYGYTF
TGTGCCGGGAAGGACACCAGTAACTATGGCTACACCTTC
>NA|NA|TRBV11-2|TRBJ2-3
CASSLDRGSLDTQYF
TGTGCCAGCAGCTTAGACAGGGGCTCCTTAGATACGCAGTATTTT
>NA|NA|TRBV19|TRBJ1-1
CASSNRGAFGDTEAFF
TGTGCCAGTAGTAACCGGGGGGCTTTTGGGGACACTGAAGCTTTCTTT
>NA|NA|TRBV2|TRBJ1-5
CASSETSRPHQPQHF
TGTGCCAGCAGTGAAACAAGCAGACCCCATCAGCCCCAGCATTTT
>NA|TRBD2|TRBV6-6|TRBJ2-3
CASRTQAGGRTQYF
TGTGCCAGCAGGACCCAAGCGGGGGGGCGTACGCAGTATTTT
>NA|TRBD2|TRBV7-3|TRBJ2-3
CASSSSGGAQYF
TGTGCCAGCAGCTCCTCCGGGGGGGCGCAGTATTTT
>NA|NA|TRBV19|TRBJ1-2
CASTSLYGYTF
TGTGCCAGTACCTCGCTCTATGGCTACACCTTC
>NA|NA|TRBV29-1|TRBJ2-5
CSVEGGVWRETQYF
TGCAGCGTTGAAGGGGGGGTCTGGAGAGAGACCCAGTACTTC
>NA|TRBD2|TRBV13|TRBJ2-3
CASSQVPLAGGRDTQYF
TGTGCCAGCAGCCAGGTCCCTCTAGCGGGGGGGCGAGATACGCAGTATTTT
>NA|NA|TRBV2|TRBJ2-7
CASRAGTTYEQYF
TGTGCCAGCAGAGCCGGGACAACCTACGAGCAGTACTTC
>NA|TRBD1|TRBV7-9|TRBJ1-3
CASSSGQNSGNTIYF
TGTGCCAGCAGCTCGGGACAGAACTCTGGAAACACCATATATTTT
>NA|TRBD1|TRBV30|TRBJ2-1
CAWEAGQGGHEQFF
TGTGCCTGGGAGGCGGGACAGGGGGGCCATGAGCAGTTCTTC
>NA|TRBD1|TRBV7-3|TRBJ2-5
CASSLTGGGETQYF
TGTGCCAGCAGCTTAACAGGGGGCGGGGAGACCCAGTACTTC
>NA|TRBD1|TRBV5-1|TRBJ2-5
CASSLALDRGQETQYF
TGCGCCAGCAGCTTGGCTCTGGACAGGGGCCAAGAGACCCAGTACTTC
>NA|NA|TRBV28|TRBJ1-1
CASSPAAWEREAFF
TGTGCCAGCAGTCCCGCGGCCTGGGAAAGGGAAGCTTTCTTT
>once|NA|TRBV2|TRBJ1-5
CASSEGRSNQPQHF
TGTGCCAGCAGTGAAGGTCGTAGCAATCAGCCCCAGCATTTT
>NA|TRBD2|TRBV10-2|TRBJ2-7
CASRETSGVYYEQYF
TGCGCCAGCAGAGAAACTAGCGGGGTTTACTACGAGCAGTACTTC
>NA|NA|TRBV11-2|TRBJ1-1
CASSPDMNTEAFF
TGTGCCAGCAGCCCTGACATGAACACTGAAGCTTTCTTT
>NA|NA|TRBV9|TRBJ1-6
CASSVGGALNSPLHF
TGTGCCAGCAGCGTAGGCGGGGCCCTTAATTCACCCCTCCACTTT
>NA|TRBD1|TRBV7-6|TRBJ2-2
CASSLRQGVTGELFF
TGTGCCAGCAGCCTACGACAGGGAGTAACCGGGGAGCTGTTTTTT
>NA|TRBD1|TRBV7-9|TRBJ1-6
CASSSDRARNSPLHF
TGTGCCAGCAGCTCGGACAGGGCGAGGAATTCACCCCTCCACTTT
>NA|NA|TRBV19|TRBJ2-1
CASSKVFNEQFF
TGTGCCAGTAGTAAGGTTTTTAATGAGCAGTTCTTC